This T cell receptor (beta chain) was recovered during a study of CD8+ T cells in alopecia areata. Findings of the study overall: Normal-skin resident alphabeta T cells also appear among scalp sample sequences. More clonal than normal scalp was lesional scalp, particularly alopecia totalis/universalis.

As the sequencing template, cDNA was produced by extracting RNA and reverse transcribing it. TCRdb's copy holds only in-frame clones and misses some; the assay was immunoSEQ multiplex PCR. Seen here are about 200,000 clones, approximately 53% observed once, and the top ten hold around 5%. Germline V lookup: CDR1 PRHDT, CDR2 FYEKMQ (reference sequence). This CDR3 contains 14 residues. The V and J ends lost 5 bases and 5 bases, in that order; junction bases with no gene match: 5. Turning to this clone: What it recognizes is unknown.

The gene calls are TRBV13 and TRBJ1-5; 8 bases match TRBD1. This TCR was recovered from a human donor in good health. Sequencing was done on a sample of CD8+ T cells sorted from blood. The CDR3 sequence: CASSEGQGDQPQHF. The CDR3, as DNA: TGTGCCAGCAGCGAAGGACAGGGCGATCAGCCCCAGCATTTT.